Below, one T cell receptor (beta chain) is given with its context. The sample comes from a study of blood T cell repertoires in COVID-19. Sequencing was performed with immunoSEQ multiplex PCR; in TCRdb, only in-frame clones are kept and a portion is missing. The profile covers roughly 140,000 clones, with roughly 82% appearing a single time and about 6.8% taken by the ten largest. This CDR3 is built from 15 residues. Germline V gives CDR1 SGHRS, CDR2 YFSETQ. J lost 6 bases, V lost 4 bases, and 9 bases had no gene match. The receptor was derived from a woman aged 45 to 65 in a cohort sampled during active or convalescent COVID-19. Sequencing was carried out using peripheral blood. The genes are TRBV5-1 and TRBJ1-2; 10 bases align to TRBD1. For the CDR3, the DNA is TGCGCCAGCAGCACCGGACAGGGGGTGTACGATGGCTACACCTTC. This codes for CASSTGQGVYDGYTF. The variable domain in full, with the rest retrieved from reference TRBV5-1 and TRBJ1-2, is KAGVTQTPRYLIKTRGQQVTLSCSPISGHRSVSWYQQTPGQGLQFLFEYFSETQRNKGNFPGRFSGRQFSNSRSEMNVSTLELGDSALYLCASSTGQGVYDGYTFGSGTRLTVV.